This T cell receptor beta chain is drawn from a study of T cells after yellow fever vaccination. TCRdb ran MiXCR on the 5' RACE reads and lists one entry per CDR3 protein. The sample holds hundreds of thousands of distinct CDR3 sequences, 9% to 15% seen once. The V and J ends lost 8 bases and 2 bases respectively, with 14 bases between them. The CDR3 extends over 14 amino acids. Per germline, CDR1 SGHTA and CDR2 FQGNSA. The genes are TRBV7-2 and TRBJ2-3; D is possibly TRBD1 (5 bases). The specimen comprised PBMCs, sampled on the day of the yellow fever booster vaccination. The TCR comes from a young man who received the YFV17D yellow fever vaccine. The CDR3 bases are TGTGCCAGCCGGTCAGGGCGATTCACAGATACGCAGTATTTT. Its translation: CASRSGRFTDTQYF.